Listed below are T cell receptor beta chains from one sample, sequenced in a study of blood T cell repertoires in COVID-19. Repertoires were generated with immunoSEQ multiplex PCR, while TCRdb's copy carries only in-frame clones and drops some. The sample lists 65,000 to 90,000 clones, more than 80% occurring once. The sequencing sample was made of peripheral blood. The receptors were sampled from a woman older than 75 with acute or convalescent COVID-19. CDR3s include the opening cysteine and the closing phenylalanine or tryptophan. The D gene is left open where the match is weak. Clone size is shown for a subset of rows, as once, few, many or a class of expanded clone.

abundance	j_gene	d_gene	v_gene	CDR3aa	CDR3nt
.	TRBJ2-2	TRBD1	TRBV24-1	CATSDRGADTGELFF	TGTGCCACCAGCGACAGGGGTGCGGACACCGGGGAGCTGTTTTTT
.	TRBJ2-1	TRBD2	TRBV10-3	CAISGATSGSSYNEQFF	TGTGCCATCAGTGGGGCGACTAGCGGGAGCTCCTACAATGAGCAGTTCTTC
.	TRBJ2-2	.	TRBV18	CASSRQAANTGELFF	TGTGCCAGCTCACGACAGGCCGCGAACACCGGGGAGCTGTTTTTT
once	TRBJ2-3	.	TRBV9	CASSVGASGTDTQYF	TGTGCCAGCAGCGTAGGGGCTAGCGGCACAGATACGCAGTATTTT
.	TRBJ2-1	.	TRBV4-2	CASSQDRGGGIYNEQFF	TGTGCCAGCAGCCAAGATCGGGGAGGGGGAATATACAATGAGCAGTTCTTC
once	TRBJ2-2	.	TRBV9	CASSPQGQNTGELFF	TGTGCCAGCAGCCCCCAGGGACAGAACACCGGGGAGCTGTTTTTT
.	TRBJ1-2	.	TRBV18	CASSPERDYGYTF	TGTGCCAGCTCACCTGAACGGGACTATGGCTACACCTTC
.	TRBJ2-2	TRBD2	TRBV6-2/TRBV6-3	CASSYGVSGRNRELFF	TGTGCCAGCAGTTACGGGGTTAGCGGGAGAAACCGGGAGCTGTTTTTT
.	TRBJ1-3	.	TRBV3-1/TRBV3-2	CASSQTLNTIYF	TGTGCCAGCAGCCAAACATTAAACACCATATATTTT
.	TRBJ1-2	.	TRBV18	CASSLLGGYGYTF	TGTGCCAGCTCCCTGTTAGGGGGATATGGCTACACCTTC
.	TRBJ2-1	.	TRBV5-1	CASSISGSYNEQFF	TGCGCCAGCAGCATTAGCGGATCCTACAATGAGCAGTTCTTC